This is a list of T cell receptor beta chains from one sample in a study of blood T cells in healthy people across ages. MiXCR, run by TCRdb on the 5' RACE reads, gives a single entry per CDR3 protein. Among around 400,000 distinct CDR3 sequences listed, about 49% were seen once. The sample comprised blood. These TCRs come from a man aged 55 to 70 in good health. CDR3s include the opening cysteine and the closing phenylalanine or tryptophan. A D gene is named only where the DNA matches it firmly. Clone size is shown for a subset of rows, as once, few, many or a class of expanded clone.

D gene	V gene	J gene	clone size	CDR3 DNA	CDR3 protein
-	TRBV29-1	TRBJ2-3	-	TGCAGCGTTGGGCGCAGCCCTAGCACAGATGCGCAGTATTTT	CSVGRSPSTDAQYF
-	TRBV20-1	TRBJ2-1	-	TGCAGTGCCCCCTCGGTTAGGGGTGAGCAGTTCTTC	CSAPSVRGEQFF
TRBD1	TRBV6-1	TRBJ2-1	-	TGTGCCAGCAGTACTGACAGGGGGACGTCCTACAATGAGCAGTTCTTC	CASSTDRGTSYNEQFF
-	TRBV20-1	TRBJ2-7	-	TGCAGTGCTAGAGGTGCGGTGGCCTACGAGCAGTACTTC	CSARGAVAYEQYF
-	TRBV7-8	TRBJ2-7	many	TGTGCCAGCAGCTTAGTACCTTTTTTACCGTACGAGCAGTACTTC	CASSLVPFLPYEQYF
TRBD1	TRBV28	TRBJ2-3	-	TGTGCCAGCAGTTCTCCTAGGACAGGGAAGCCAGATACGCAGTATTTT	CASSSPRTGKPDTQYF
-	TRBV3-1	TRBJ2-1	-	TGTGCCAGCAGCCAAGGGCGGAATGAGCAGTTCTTC	CASSQGRNEQFF
TRBD2	TRBV25-1	TRBJ2-1	-	TGTGCCAGCAGTGAATTCGCTAGCGGGGTTTACCCCTACAATGAGCAGTTCTTC	CASSEFASGVYPYNEQFF
TRBD1	TRBV7-2	TRBJ2-5	-	TGTGCCAGCAGCTTAGCGGGACAGTTAGAGACCCAGTACTTC	CASSLAGQLETQYF
-	TRBV5-5	TRBJ2-1	-	TGTGCCAGCAGCTTGGCCCCCCCCGGGGATGAGCAGTTCTTC	CASSLAPPGDEQFF
-	TRBV28	TRBJ1-2	once	TGTGCCAGCAGTGTGGGGACGGATGATGGCTACACCTTC	CASSVGTDDGYTF
TRBD2	TRBV4-3	TRBJ2-1	-	TGCGCCAGCAGCCAAGTAGCGGGAGGGACATACAATGAGCAGTTCTTC	CASSQVAGGTYNEQFF
-	TRBV7-2	TRBJ2-5	few	TGTGCCAGCAGCTCCCCGGGGTGGGGAGAGACCCAGTACTTC	CASSSPGWGETQYF
TRBD2	TRBV25-1	TRBJ2-3	-	TGTGCCAGCAGTGACACAAGGCTAGCGGGGGGAGATACGCAGTATTTT	CASSDTRLAGGDTQYF
TRBD1	TRBV25-1	TRBJ2-3	few	TGTGCCAGCAGTGAAAGGGGACAGCTCACAGATACGCAGTATTTT	CASSERGQLTDTQYF
TRBD1	TRBV20-1	TRBJ1-2	few	TGCAGTGCTAGGATCGGGGACAGGGGCCATGGCTACACCTTC	CSARIGDRGHGYTF
TRBD1	TRBV11-2	TRBJ1-5	once	TGTGCCAGCAGCTTATCTCCCCCTCAAGGATATGACGACAGGGAGGGAAAGAGCAATCAGCCCCAGCATTTT	CASSLSPPQGYDDREGKSNQPQHF
-	TRBV9	TRBJ2-1	-	TGTGCCAGCAGCGTAGAGGGGGGGGCGTACAATGAGCAGTTCTTC	CASSVEGGAYNEQFF
TRBD1	TRBV6-2/TRBV6-3	TRBJ1-1	-	TGTGCCAGCAGTACAGGGGGAGGGACTGAAGCTTTCTTT	CASSTGGGTEAFF
-	TRBV10-1	TRBJ2-7	-	TGCGCCAGCCACCACACTAGAAACGAGCAGTACTTC	CASHHTRNEQYF
TRBD2	TRBV28	TRBJ2-1	-	TGTGCCAGCAGGGAACGAGCGGGGTACTCCTACAATGAGCAGTTCTTC	CASRERAGYSYNEQFF
TRBD1	TRBV7-8	TRBJ2-5	-	TGTGCCAGCAGCTCCGGGACAGGGGGTATATGGTTTGAGACCCAGTACTTC	CASSSGTGGIWFETQYF
-	TRBV15	TRBJ1-2	-	TGTGCCACCAGCCGGGCGACTAACTATGGCTACACCTTC	CATSRATNYGYTF
TRBD2	TRBV6-2/TRBV6-3	TRBJ2-7	-	TGTGCCAGCAGTTCCGTTGGACTAGCGACCAACGAGCAGTACTTC	CASSSVGLATNEQYF
TRBD2	TRBV25-1	TRBJ2-3	-	TGTGCCAGCAGTGAAAGGCTAGCGGAACCTAGCACAGATACGCAGTATTTT	CASSERLAEPSTDTQYF
TRBD2	TRBV14	TRBJ2-1	-	TGTGCCAGCAGCCAGAACACGGGACTAGTCCTAAAAGAGCAGTTCTTC	CASSQNTGLVLKEQFF
-	TRBV20-1	TRBJ2-3	-	TGCAGTGCCACCCAAGTTACTACCGACACAGATACGCAGTATTTT	CSATQVTTDTDTQYF
-	TRBV29-1	TRBJ1-1	few	TGCAGCGTTATTAGGGGTGGGGTCAACACTGAAGCTTTCTTT	CSVIRGGVNTEAFF
TRBD2	TRBV5-1	TRBJ2-3	-	TGCGCCACCGGGACTACAGGCAGCACAGATACGCAGTATTTT	CATGTTGSTDTQYF
TRBD1	TRBV7-2	TRBJ2-2	-	TGTGCCAGCCATGGGACAGGGGACACCGGGGAGCTGTTTTTT	CASHGTGDTGELFF
TRBD2	TRBV7-6	TRBJ2-1	few	TGTGCCAGCAGCCGCCGGACTAGCGGGAAGGATGAGCAGTTCTTC	CASSRRTSGKDEQFF
-	TRBV5-1	TRBJ2-3	-	TGCGCCAGCAGCCGGGGGACGAGTGCTAGCACAGATACGCAGTATTTT	CASSRGTSASTDTQYF
TRBD2	TRBV6-1	TRBJ2-6	few	TGTGCCAGCGGTCCTAGCGGGACCCCTGGGGCCAACGTCCTGACTTTC	CASGPSGTPGANVLTF
-	TRBV5-1	TRBJ2-3	many	TGCGCCAGCAGCTTGGAGGACAGCCGCACAGATACGCAGTATTTT	CASSLEDSRTDTQYF
-	TRBV5-1	TRBJ2-6	-	TGCGCCAGCAGCTTGTACGGGGTTGGGGCCAACGTCCTGACTTTC	CASSLYGVGANVLTF
TRBD2	TRBV5-4	TRBJ2-4	few	TGTGCAACTAGCGGGAGGGAGGACATTCAGTACTTC	CATSGREDIQYF
-	TRBV20-1	TRBJ2-2	few	TGCAGTGCTTTACAGGTGAAGGGCACCGGGGAGCTGTTTTTT	CSALQVKGTGELFF
TRBD1	TRBV29-1	TRBJ2-2	-	TGCAGCGTCGCGGACAGGGGAGGGTCCGGGGAGCTGTTTTTT	CSVADRGGSGELFF
-	TRBV12-3/TRBV12-4	TRBJ2-2	-	TGTGCCAGCAGTTTAGCGCTAACTACGAGATGGAACACCGGGGAGCTGTTTTTT	CASSLALTTRWNTGELFF
-	TRBV20-1	TRBJ1-2	-	TGCAGTGCTCCCGACTCGGCCCGCGTGGGGAACTATGGCTACACCTTC	CSAPDSARVGNYGYTF
-	TRBV18	TRBJ2-7	-	TGTGCCAGCTCACCGGGGGTGGGACCCTACGAGCAGTACTTC	CASSPGVGPYEQYF
-	TRBV6-5	TRBJ2-1	-	TGTGCCAGCAAGTGGACAGCTACAGGGCACAATGAGCAGTTCTTC	CASKWTATGHNEQFF
-	TRBV20-1	TRBJ2-7	-	TGCAGGGCTAGAGTTGGGGGAGAGGCCCAGTACTTC	CRARVGGEAQYF
-	TRBV5-6	TRBJ2-3	-	TGTGCCAGCAGCGCGCGACACCGCGATACGCAGTATTTT	CASSARHRDTQYF